The sequence of this T cell receptor beta chain was determined in a study of blood T cells in healthy people across ages. The authors extracted at least 6 micrograms of total RNA per sample. Whole-study findings and limits: The CMV status of each donor remained undetermined, and this could have confounded shifts in expanded clonotypes.

The second PCR ran 7 to 11 cycles with a sample-barcoded 5' primer and J-beta primers. Each cDNA molecule, via a template-switch adaptor with 12 random nucleotides, was tagged. Samples each returned at least 2.5 million CDR3-containing paired-end reads. TCRdb analysed the 5' RACE reads with MiXCR anew, one entry per CDR3 protein. Here the sample spans approximately 800,000 distinct CDR3 sequences, less than 70% being singletons. In this sample, this clonotype turned up a few times. No antigen is known for it. Its ends do not fully match the called genes, so a read error is possible. Germline V gene lookup returns CDR1 MNHNY and CDR2 SVGAGI (reference sequence). This CDR3 is built from 14 residues.

The receptor's source is a man older than 75 in good health. Sequenced input: blood. The chain links TRBV6-6 to TRBJ2-1; TRBD1 agrees at 11 bases. The CDR3: CASRRTGGYDEQFF. The CDR3 nucleotides are TGTGCCAGCAGACGGACAGGGGGCTACGATGAGCAGTTCTTC.